The entry that follows covers one T cell receptor beta chain sequence. Its antigen target is currently unknown. The sample holds no much larger clone one base away, and base qualities are not on file. This specimen comes from a study of cytomegalovirus exposure and HLA in healthy donors (dated by TCRdb to 2015 to 2018). Turning to the overall study: According to an earlier analysis of a few hundred of the donors, about 170 million T cells yielded roughly 110 million unique TCR beta sequences and approximately 300 Gb of sequence data. Donor age, sex, ethnicity and CMV serostatus were compiled together with the repertoire data. In an earlier analysis of a few hundred of the donors, high-throughput TCR beta sequencing was used to judge whether each TCR beta V gene segment behaved as functional or pseudogenic. An early release that covered roughly 600 HLA-typed donors contained approximately 300 gigabases of sequencing data and tens of millions of unique TCR sequences. In addition to the first cohort of roughly 700 subjects, a separate validation cohort of 130 or so different subjects was used. The study aimed to test whether cataloging public T cell receptors could reveal signatures of past pathogen exposure. In the later analysis, no new phenotypic data were used to find candidate immune exposures; instead, reliance was placed on TCR beta sequences and their occurrence across donors. Typing coverage varied by locus: about 620-640 donors for A, B, C, DRB1 and DQB1; approximately 520 for DQA1; over 600 for DPA1; roughly 470 for DPB1. In a later analysis, previously published TCR beta repertoires from 666 donors were re-analyzed and high-resolution HLA genotyping was added so that TCR occurrence patterns could be studied. All discovery cohort repertoires had been generated using a single sequencing platform. Because of strong linkage in the cohort, roughly five DR-DQ haplotypes were treated as single units for association and clustering. The study combined high-throughput TCR immunosequencing, statistical association of individual TCRs with disease status, and machine learning to predict cytomegalovirus infection status. Both class I and class II loci were covered by HLA typing, at four-digit resolution. Of the roughly 400 genotyped donors, approximately 83% fell in the genetic ancestry cluster associated with self-reported Caucasian donors. The T cell repertoires of around 730 subjects were profiled by immunosequencing and related to cytomegalovirus serostatus. Among 300 to 500 genotyped donors of the cohort, an average of approximately 240,000 unique TCR beta nucleotide sequences was sequenced per donor, of which roughly 17% were non-productive. In a later genetic analysis, genome-wide SNP genotypes for about three fifths of the roughly 670 donors were used, and that subset was treated as a discovery cohort.

CDR1 SGDLS and CDR2 YYNGEE were looked up in the germline V gene. The CDR3 holds 15 amino acids from the cysteine to the phenylalanine. Kept here is only the CDR3 DNA, which spans 45 bases and is read in frame from base 1. V was cut back by 0 bases and J by 1 base, leaving a gap of 11 bases between them. The cohort comprised hundreds of healthy bone marrow donors. Cohort members were all nominally healthy when sampled, although unrecorded immune exposures were likely present. The donor tested CMV seronegative, placing the donor among the 350 to 400 seronegative members of the cohort. A peripheral blood sample was collected from each donor, and TCR beta sequencing was performed on peripheral blood mononuclear cells. Genomic DNA extraction from the blood cell samples was performed with the Qiagen DNeasy Blood Extraction Kit. Receptor amplification or capture employed the immunoSEQ multiplex PCR assay. For the multiplex PCR, a mixture combining 60 forward primers for TCR Vbeta segments and 13 reverse primers for TCR Jbeta segments was used. The CDR3 region of rearranged TCR beta genes was amplified from genomic DNA with a multiplex PCR assay. Amplified TCR beta libraries were sequenced as 87-base-pair reads on the Illumina HiSeq System. Turning to the authors' computational methods: In a later analysis, tens of millions of unique TCR beta chains were counted across the 500 to 700 repertoires, and around 11 million of these chains were shared by at least two donors. To remove PCR and sequencing errors, raw reads were error-corrected and collapsed into unique sequences using a nearest-neighbor algorithm that merged closely related sequences. V, D and J gene segments were assigned by aligning CDR3 sequences to IMGT reference sequences. For a sequence to be retained, a match of at least six nucleotides to both a V gene segment and a J gene segment was required. Rearrangements were called productive when the CDR3 lacked stop codons and stayed in frame with V and J; all others were non-productive. Following IMGT convention, CDR3 was defined as the stretch from the second conserved V-encoded cysteine up to the conserved J-encoded phenylalanine. The earlier analysis of about 530 of the donors excluded any sequence lacking an unambiguous match to a single V gene segment. An earlier analysis of fewer than 750 of the donors classified V segments as functional when productive rearrangements were above 56.7% and as segregating when the standard deviation between donors was above 5%. A statistical classification framework was built for diagnosing cytomegalovirus status from the catalog of TCR beta chain sequences. In a later analysis, V and J genes were assigned by comparing TCR nucleotide sequences against IMGT/GENE-DB human TR gene sequences. In a later analysis, CDR3 sequences and most-parsimonious VDJ recombination scenarios were assigned using the TCRdist pipeline. A later analysis defined each TCR beta chain by its CDR3 amino acid sequence plus V-gene family, and excluded reads lacking a unique V-gene family. A later analysis removed 592 highly shared, low-generation-probability nucleotide sequences to deal with suspected cross-contamination and a sequencing artifact. A later analysis calculated a clonal expansion index for each public chain from normalized within-repertoire ranks of inferred template counts. A later analysis computed generation probabilities with a VDJ recombination model fitted to out-of-frame rearrangements, and checked the results against IGoR. In a later analysis, hypergeometric tests were used to score TCR-TCR, TCR-HLA and TCR-CMV co-occurrence, with a repertoire-size bias correction applied to TCR pairs. To estimate false discovery rates, a later analysis permuted the HLA or CMV assignments 20 times. In a later analysis, co-occurring TCRs were grouped using DBSCAN, and TCRdist sequence similarity was added for clustering within HLA-allele-positive subsets. Repertoires with fewer than 30,000 or more than 120,000 public chains, plus five repertoires with anomalous nucleotide sharing, were excluded from co-occurrence clustering. Not all clones reach the TCRdb copy of this immuneACCESS table, which keeps in-frame sequences only. Checked studies attribute under half of the gap to unresolved V genes and leave the rest unexplained. For V, J and clone size, that table is used; D and trimming come from the DNA. This sample gives around 150,000 clones in total; approximately 80% of them show up just once. The top ten clonotypes cover 1.5% to 2% of the sample.

Here is what the overall study found, with its caveats: A further reported finding was that TCR beta sequences accurately predicted the HLA-A and HLA-B alleles for most subjects in the first cohort. A later genetic analysis reported fewer N-insertions in productive TCRs among donors in an Asian-associated ancestry cluster than the roughly 700-donor mean. The cohort was sequenced for TCR beta chains only, and without alpha or paired-chain data the features that could be detected were limited. Presence/absence analyses assumed roughly uniform sequencing depth across donors, an assumption that may not hold. Assigning TCR associations to individual alleles was difficult when HLA alleles, especially DR and DQ, strongly co-occurred. A cluster of highly shared sequence variants was judged likely to be a technical artifact of the sequencing pipeline. Immune exposure information for the cohort was limited to CMV serostatus. In vitro tests confirmed that a few of the cytomegalovirus-associated TCR beta chains recognize cytomegalovirus antigens. Because counts were too low, about 15 rarely observed V segments, including chromosome 9 orphons, were left out of the earlier analysis of a few hundred of the donors. The study gave a list of about 150 TCR beta chains associated with cytomegalovirus. A later analysis found that TCR association rates varied across HLA loci, with DRB1 alleles showing the most associated TCRs and HLA-C alleles the fewest. Compared with equally common non-associated chains, HLA-associated TCR beta chains in a later analysis were more clonally expanded and had lower generation probabilities. Linkage disequilibrium might explain the correlated functional status among segregating V segments, but an unknown experimental factor could not be ruled out. An association between a missense DCLRE1C variant and V-gene and J-gene trimming of TCR beta chains was found in a later genetic analysis and replicated in an independent cohort. In both the original and validation cohorts, the classifier was reported to diagnose cytomegalovirus status with high specificity and sensitivity. Most CMV-associated TCR beta chains appeared to be HLA-restricted in a later analysis, and the HLA associations seemed to be driven largely by CMV exposure. Several of the top co-occurrence clusters appeared to be linked to parvovirus B19, influenza, CMV and Epstein-Barr virus, according to a later analysis. Because the 87-base-pair reads could not distinguish some IMGT-functional V segments, including TRBV6-2 and TRBV6-3, those segments were excluded. While some public TCRs were present in many individuals, most TCR sequences turned up only very rarely across donors. In a later analysis, 16,951 TCR beta sequences were associated with specific HLA alleles at a false discovery rate of 0.05. According to the authors, the approach could potentially be generalized to other disease states and immunological phenotypes. Because HLA typing was unavailable for some donors at each locus, only the typed subset was used in association tests. Broadly in line with IMGT annotations, most TCR beta V segments showed up in productive rearrangements about 87% or about 30% of the time in an earlier analysis of a few hundred of the donors.

The sequence came from a middle-aged man in good health and CMV-seronegative. The chain couples TRBV9 to TRBJ2-7; a tentative D call is TRBD1 (6 bases match). Sequencing input: PBMCs. The CDR3 in this case is CASSVATGPSYEQYF. The nucleotide sequence is TGTGCCAGCAGCGTAGCGACAGGACCTTCCTACGAGCAGTACTTC.